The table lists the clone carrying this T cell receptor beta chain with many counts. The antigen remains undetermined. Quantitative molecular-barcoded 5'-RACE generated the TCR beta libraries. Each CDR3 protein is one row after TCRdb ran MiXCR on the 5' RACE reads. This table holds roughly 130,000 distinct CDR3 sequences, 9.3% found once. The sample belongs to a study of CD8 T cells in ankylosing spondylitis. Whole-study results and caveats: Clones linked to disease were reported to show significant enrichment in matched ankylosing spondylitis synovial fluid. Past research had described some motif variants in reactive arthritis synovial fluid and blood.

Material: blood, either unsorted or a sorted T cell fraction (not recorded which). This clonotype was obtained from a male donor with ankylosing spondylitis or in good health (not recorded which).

The CDR3 nucleotides read TGTGCCAGCAGTAGGACCGGGGGGACCCAGTACTTC. Residues: CASSRTGGTQYF. The chain employs TRBV6-5 and TRBJ2-5; perhaps TRBD2 as D (6 bases). Germline V gene lookup returns CDR1 MNHEY and CDR2 SVGAGI. The CDR3 consists of 12 residues. Trimming removed 5 bases at V and 7 bases at J, with 11 bases between.